This T cell receptor (beta chain) is from a study of blood T cell repertoires in COVID-19 (TCRdb year 2020). With respect to the entire study: The collaborator samples originated in the United States, Italy and Spain and spanned the acute and convalescent phases of COVID-19. Sample metadata almost always included a de-identified subject ID, COVID-19 status, age in years and sex. The prospective study material was composed of cDNA or gDNA derived from T cells, B-cell-depleted T cells, or PBMCs. Deeply sampled blood TCRbeta repertoires from subjects exposed to, actively infected with, or recovered from COVID-19 were included in the dataset. The repertoires were released in a freely available public database intended as a resource for research on the immune response to SARS-CoV-2. Where HLA class I and class II types were available, the types were taken from metadata supplied by the sample provider, not from assay-based typing. The samples were drawn from the first 160 participants of the ongoing ImmuneRACE study and from over a thousand subjects provided by 6 global collaborators. What the research found in general, with its limitations: Clinical and demographic metadata were provided uncurated, with the amount varying by source and participant.

This clone was counted a few times. What this receptor recognizes is not known. The sample holds no much larger clone one base away, and base qualities are not on file. Collaborating institutions collected whole blood in K2EDTA tubes following their own protocols. Collaborator samples were shipped for TCRbeta analysis as frozen whole blood, isolated PBMCs, or DNA extracted from either sample type. TCRbeta CDR3 regions were amplified from genomic DNA by means of the immunoSEQ Assay, a bias-controlled multiplex PCR. The authors processed their data as follows. Nucleated cell counts per sample were estimated from amplification of reference gene primers within the assay. Sequence reads were collapsed and filtered to measure the absolute abundance of every unique TCRbeta CDR3 rearrangement. For each sample, productive Simpson clonality was calculated as the square root of Simpson's diversity index over productive rearrangements. Sourced from immuneACCESS, this table was stored by TCRdb with only in-frame sequences that have V and J called. A share of the clones is absent; for the studies checked, an unresolved V gene accounts for under half, and the remainder has no known explanation. V and J calls and clone size are as listed in that table; D and trimming were resolved from the DNA. This sample gives 110,000 to 150,000 clones in total; roughly four fifths of them show up just once. The ten largest clonotypes hold around 1.4% of the sample.

Compared with germline, V lacks 5 bases and J lacks 6 bases; bases without a gene match: 18. The germline V gene (reference sequence) specifies PRHDT as CDR1 and FYEKMQ as CDR2. The CDR3 runs 17 residues from the cysteine to the phenylalanine. The sequence is cut down to CDR3 DNA, 51 bases in frame from base 1. The TCR originated in a human donor in a cohort sampled during active COVID-19. Sequencing used peripheral blood. The receptor chain draws on TRBV13 and TRBJ2-7, with 8 bases aligning to TRBD1. This receptor has the CDR3 CASSPSGQGRLLFEQYF. The sequenced DNA is TGTGCCAGCAGCCCCTCCGGACAGGGCCGATTATTGTTCGAGCAGTACTTC.